These 22 T cell receptor beta chains were all obtained from the same sample, sequenced in a study of T-cell reconstitution after alpha-beta-depleted transplantation in children (dated by TCRdb to the mid-2010s). The library relied on PCR. TCRdb shows the sequencer as Illumina HiSeq 2500. Molecular barcoding was employed in the preparation of TCR libraries, with unique molecular identifiers being used to normalize TCRbeta repertoire quantification. The public reads were reanalyzed by TCRdb: fastp trimming at Q25, MiXCR alignment, in-frame beta chains only. For every CDR3 protein sequence, its rows merge into one entry that carries the most common genes and DNA. In all, the sample holds about 610,000 distinct CDR3 sequences, and over 9.5% of those were seen once. The top ten clonotypes cover around 4% of the sample. Sequenced here: PBMCs from the stem cell graft donor, sampled from the stem cell graft. These receptors all come from a human donor who donated a stem cell graft to a child with acute myeloid leukemia.

The chain uses TRBV6-5 and TRBJ1-1, with D possibly being TRBD1 (5 bases). V lost 4 bases and J 4 bases, leaving 16 bases between the germline ends. This CDR3 is built from 15 residues. Germline-derived CDR1 and CDR2 are MNHEY and SVGAGI. DNA of the CDR3: TGTGCCAGCAGTTTCCCCCGGGGGGGGTTCACTGAAGCTTTCTTT. It translates to CASSFPRGGFTEAFF.

V gene TRBV2 combines with J gene TRBJ2-3; TRBD2 matches at 9 bases. CDR3 length: 19 amino acids. From germline, CDR1 is SNHLY and CDR2 FYNNEI. Trimming took 8 bases from V and 0 from J; bases not matched to a gene: 18. Written as DNA, the CDR3 is TGTGCCAGCTGTTCGGGACTAGCTTTCCAGGGGAAGAGCACAGATACGCAGTATTTT. Translating it yields CASCSGLAFQGKSTDTQYF.

The CDR3 DNA follows: TGTGCCAGCAGACGCATCTCTGGAAACACCATATATTTT. Translation: CASRRISGNTIYF. The chain couples TRBV6-2 or TRBV6-3 to TRBJ1-3, with D unclear. Germline CDR1 is MNHEY and CDR2 is SVGEGT. V was clipped by 6 bases and J by 0 bases, with 6 bases between them. The CDR3 covers 13 residues.

This clonotype was detected only a few times. The gene calls are TRBV5-4 and TRBJ2-7; TRBD1 agrees at 7 bases. There are 15 residues in the CDR3. J was trimmed by 7 bases and V by 4 bases; bases with no gene match: 14. Looked up from germline, CDR1 is SGHNT and CDR2 is YYREEE (reference sequence). CDR3 nucleotide sequence: TGTGCCAGCAGCCTGTTCCTACAGGGGAAAAAGGAGCAGTACTTC. Its protein product is CASSLFLQGKKEQYF.

This clonotype was seen more than once but under ten times. The chain is built from TRBV20-1 and TRBJ2-5, with TRBD1 as a possible D gene (6 bases). The length of the CDR3 is 13 residues. Per the germline V gene, CDR1 is DFQATT and CDR2 is SNEGSKA (reference sequence). The CDR3 nucleotides are TGCAGCAAGAGGACAGCCTCCAAAGAGACCCAGTACTTC. Encoded protein: CSKRTASKETQYF.

This clonotype was seen a few times. The genes are TRBV6-1 and TRBJ1-5; D is perhaps TRBD1 (6 bases). Trimming left V 4 bases short and J 5 bases short, with 12 bases between. The CDR3 length is 14 residues. The germline CDR1 and CDR2 sequences are MNHNS and SASEGT. The CDR3 coding sequence is TGTGCCAGCAGTGCCCGGGGGCGGTATCAGCCCCAGCATTTT. Its translation: CASSARGRYQPQHF.

This clonotype was recorded once. An end of the junction differs from the germline gene, which may be a read error. The chain employs TRBV2 and TRBJ1-1; D may be TRBD1 (5 bases). The germline CDR1 and CDR2 sequences are SNHLY and FYNNEI. This CDR3 has 13 residues. CDR3 coding DNA: TGTGCCAGCGAAGTAAGTCTGACAGACCAATCGGACTTT. Translated: CASEVSLTDQSDF.

This clonotype was seen more than once but under ten times. V usage is TRBV9 and J usage is TRBJ2-7; 9 bases are a match to TRBD2. V shed 4 bases and J 4 bases; nucleotides not matched to a gene: 9. This CDR3 is 15 amino acids long. Germline CDR1 and CDR2: SGDLS and YYNGEE. The CDR3 sequence: CASSITPGLAYEQYF. For the CDR3, the DNA is TGTGCCAGCAGCATCACGCCGGGACTAGCATACGAGCAGTACTTC. Filled out from reference TRBV9 and TRBJ2-7, the complete variable domain reads DSGVTQTPKHLITATGQRVTLRCSPRSGDLSVYWYQQSLDQGLQFLIQYYNGEERAKGNILERFSAQQFPDLHSELNLSSLELGDSALYFCASSITPGLAYEQYFGPGTRLTVT.

The chain joins TRBV7-3 to TRBJ2-7, with 8 bases matching TRBD1. Germline V gene data show CDR1 as SGHTA and CDR2 as FQGTGA. After removal of 2 bases from V and 7 bases from J, the junction contained 7 bases not matched to a gene. The CDR3 loop spans 14 amino acids. CDR3 residues: CASSLLGQGAEQYF. For the CDR3, the DNA is TGTGCCAGCAGCTTACTGGGGCAGGGGGCAGAGCAGTACTTC.

This clonotype was detected ten times or more. The chain uses TRBV4-3 and TRBJ2-2; possible D gene TRBD2, 6 bases. Germline assignment: CDR1 LGHNA and CDR2 YSLEER. There are 14 residues in the CDR3. Between the trimmed V and J ends, which lost 3 bases and 5 bases, there was a span of 10 bases. The CDR3 here is CASSHDGGTGELFF. The CDR3 DNA reads as TGCGCCAGCAGCCATGACGGAGGGACCGGGGAGCTGTTTTTT.

This sequence joins TRBV6-2 or TRBV6-3 and TRBJ2-7, with 7 bases lining up with TRBD1. The J segment lost 5 bases and the V segment lost 5 bases, leaving 6 bases of the junction unmatched. The CDR3 totals 13 residues. The germline gives CDR1 MNHEY, CDR2 SVGEGT. The CDR3 coding sequence is TGTGCCAGCAGTATGACAGGGAGCCACGAGCAGTACTTC. It yields the protein CASSMTGSHEQYF.

This clonotype turned up a few times. The chain couples TRBV4-2 to TRBJ2-3; no firm D call. Germline assignment: CDR1 LGHNA and CDR2 YNFKEQ. The CDR3 extends over 16 amino acids. V was trimmed by 0 bases and J by 5 bases, leaving 15 bases between them. In nucleotides, the CDR3 is TGTGCCAGCAGCCAAGATCCCCCCAACCCGGTAGATACGCAGTATTTT. Its translation is CASSQDPPNPVDTQYF.

There are many counts of this clonotype. This chain links TRBV28 with TRBJ2-4; 9 positions match TRBD2. J gave up 8 bases and V 3 bases, and 8 bases lay outside the gene matches. Germline CDR1 and CDR2: MDHEN and SYDVKM. This CDR3 is 15 amino acids long. The CDR3 is CASSFGLAGLDIQYF. The CDR3 bases are TGTGCCAGCAGTTTTGGCCTAGCGGGATTGGACATTCAGTACTTC.

Ten or more counts support this clonotype. The chain links TRBV18 to TRBJ2-7; 10 bases align to TRBD2. The V gene end was trimmed by 3 bases and the J gene end by 2 bases; junction bases not matched to a gene: 1. Germline V gives CDR1 KGHSH, CDR2 LQKENI. CDR3 length equals 14 residues. CDR3: CASSPSGRAYEQYF. For the CDR3, the DNA is TGTGCCAGCTCACCGAGCGGGAGGGCCTACGAGCAGTACTTC. Filled out from reference TRBV18 and TRBJ2-7, the complete variable domain reads NAGVMQNPRHLVRRRGQEARLRCSPMKGHSHVYWYRQLPEEGLKFMVYLQKENIIDESGMPKERFSAEFPKEGPSILRIQQVVRGDSAAYFCASSPSGRAYEQYFGPGTRLTVT.

This clonotype appeared many times. The CDR3 protein is CATSRGQTNEKLFF. CDR3 coding DNA: TGTGCCACCAGCAGGGGACAAACTAATGAAAAACTGTTTTTT. The chain carries TRBV15 and TRBJ1-4; D might be TRBD1 (6 bases). With 3 bases removed from V and 1 base from J, the gap between germline ends came to 6 bases. This CDR3 comprises 14 residues. Germline values: CDR1 LNHNV, CDR2 YYDKDF (reference sequence).

This clonotype was seen a few times. The chain uses TRBV7-9 and TRBJ1-5; D is perhaps TRBD1 (6 bases). The CDR3 runs 15 residues. V was cut by 5 bases and J by 0 bases, with 11 bases left in between. The V gene's germline CDR1 is SEHNR and CDR2 FQNEAQ (reference sequence). CDR3: CASSPMGASNQPQHF. For the CDR3, the DNA is TGTGCCAGCAGCCCCATGGGGGCTAGCAATCAGCCCCAGCATTTT.

This clonotype has ten or more counts. This chain joins TRBV6-1 and TRBJ2-1; TRBD2 matches 12 bases. The CDR3 covers 16 residues. Germline CDR1 MNHNS, CDR2 SASEGT. The V and J ends lost 6 bases and 6 bases, in that order; junction bases with no gene match: 9. CDR3 DNA sequence: TGTGCCAGCAGCCTGACTAGCGGGAGTTATTTCAATGAGCAGTTCTTC. Its protein product is CASSLTSGSYFNEQFF.

The V call is TRBV20-1, the J call TRBJ2-3; no clear D. V was trimmed by 3 bases and J by 2 bases, leaving 18 bases between them. This CDR3 region has 16 residues. The germline V gene encodes CDR1 DFQATT and CDR2 SNEGSKA (reference sequence). The CDR3 sequence: CSARPGHTSTTDTQYF. CDR3 DNA: TGCAGTGCTAGGCCGGGTCACACCTCAACCACAGATACGCAGTATTTT.

The chain has TRBV20-1 and TRBJ2-7, with D possibly matching TRBD2 (6 bases). The CDR3 consists of 14 residues. With 3 bases removed from V and 6 bases from J, the gap between germline ends came to 18 bases. CDR1 is DFQATT, CDR2 SNEGSKA, per germline (reference sequence). The CDR3 region is CSASSRVGGTEQYF. DNA of the CDR3: TGCAGTGCTAGTAGTAGAGTCGGCGGGACCGAGCAGTACTTC.

This clonotype was seen more than once but under ten times. One junction end does not reproduce the germline sequence, and a read error may be involved. The V and J genes are TRBV7-9 and TRBJ2-1; 10 bases line up with TRBD2. This CDR3 is 15 amino acids long. CDR1 is SEHNR, CDR2 FQNEAQ, per germline (reference sequence). CDR3 region: CAAGAGGPSFNEQFF. In nucleotides, the CDR3 is TGTGCCGCCGGAGCGGGAGGGCCCTCCTTCAATGAGCAGTTCTTC.

The rearrangement links TRBV7-3 to TRBJ2-2, with no clear D. V lost 1 base and J 6 bases, leaving 6 bases between the germline ends. From germline, CDR1 is SGHTA and CDR2 FQGTGA. The CDR3 totals 13 residues. DNA for the CDR3: TGTGCCAGCAGCTTAAATAGACCCGGGGAGCTGTTTTTT. This sequence encodes CASSLNRPGELFF.

This clonotype was seen repeatedly, ten times or more. The chain uses TRBV5-8 and TRBJ1-5; 8 bases agree with TRBD1. Germline lookup yields CDR1 SGHTS and CDR2 YDEGEE. V was clipped by 3 bases and J by 7 bases; unmatched bases: 9. The CDR3 loop spans 15 amino acids. CDR3 sequence reads: CASSWNRDRRQPQHF. The CDR3 DNA reads as TGTGCCAGCAGCTGGAACAGGGACAGGCGGCAGCCCCAGCATTTT.